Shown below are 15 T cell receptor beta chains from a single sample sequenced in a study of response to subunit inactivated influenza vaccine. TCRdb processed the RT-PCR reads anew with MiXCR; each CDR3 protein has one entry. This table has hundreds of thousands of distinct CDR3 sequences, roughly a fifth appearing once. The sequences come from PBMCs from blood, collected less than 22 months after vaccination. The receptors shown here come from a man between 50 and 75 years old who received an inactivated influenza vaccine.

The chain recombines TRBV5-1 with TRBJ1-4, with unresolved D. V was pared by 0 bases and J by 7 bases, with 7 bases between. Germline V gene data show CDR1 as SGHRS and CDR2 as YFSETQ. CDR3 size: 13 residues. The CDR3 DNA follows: TGCGCCAGCAGCTTGGCTCCTGTTGAAAAACTGTTTTTT. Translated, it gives CASSLAPVEKLFF.

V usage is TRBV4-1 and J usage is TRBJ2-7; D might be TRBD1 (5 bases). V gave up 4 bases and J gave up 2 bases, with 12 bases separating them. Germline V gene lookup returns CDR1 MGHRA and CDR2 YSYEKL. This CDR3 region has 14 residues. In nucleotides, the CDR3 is TGCGCCAGCAGCCCAGGGATCGGAACCTACGAGCAGTACTTC. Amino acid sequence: CASSPGIGTYEQYF.

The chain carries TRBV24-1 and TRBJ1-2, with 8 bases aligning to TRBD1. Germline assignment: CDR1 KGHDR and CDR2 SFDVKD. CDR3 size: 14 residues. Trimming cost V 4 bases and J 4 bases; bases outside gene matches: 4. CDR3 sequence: CATSDQQGGYGYTF. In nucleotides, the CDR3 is TGTGCCACCAGTGACCAACAGGGGGGCTATGGCTACACCTTC.

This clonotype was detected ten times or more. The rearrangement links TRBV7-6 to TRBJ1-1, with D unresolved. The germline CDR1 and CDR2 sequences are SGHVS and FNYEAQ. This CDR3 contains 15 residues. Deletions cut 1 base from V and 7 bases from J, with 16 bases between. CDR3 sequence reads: CASSLGATLRGEAFF. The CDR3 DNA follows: TGTGCCAGCAGCTTAGGGGCGACCCTGCGGGGTGAAGCTTTCTTT. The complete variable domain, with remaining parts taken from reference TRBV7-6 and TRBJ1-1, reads GAGVSQSPRYKVTKRGQDVALRCDPISGHVSLYWYRQALGQGPEFLTYFNYEAQQDKSGLPNDRFSAERPEGSISTLTIQRTEQRDSAMYRCASSLGATLRGEAFFGQGTRLTVV.

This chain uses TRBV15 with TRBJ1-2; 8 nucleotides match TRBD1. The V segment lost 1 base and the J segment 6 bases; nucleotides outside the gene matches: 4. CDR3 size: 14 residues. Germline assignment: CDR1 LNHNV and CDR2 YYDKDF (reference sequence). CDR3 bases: TGTGCCACCAGCAGAGCAGGGGGCCTCAATGGCTACACCTTC. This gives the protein CATSRAGGLNGYTF.

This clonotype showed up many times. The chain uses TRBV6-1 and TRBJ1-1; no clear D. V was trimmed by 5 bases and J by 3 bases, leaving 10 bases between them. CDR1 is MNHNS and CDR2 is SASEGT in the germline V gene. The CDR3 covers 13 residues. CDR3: CASSPRPDTEAFF. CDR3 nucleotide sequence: TGTGCCAGCAGTCCCCGACCGGACACTGAAGCTTTCTTT.

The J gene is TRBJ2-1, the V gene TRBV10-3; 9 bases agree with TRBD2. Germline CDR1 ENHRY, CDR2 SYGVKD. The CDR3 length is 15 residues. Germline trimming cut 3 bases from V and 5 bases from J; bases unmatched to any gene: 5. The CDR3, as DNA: TGTGCCATCAGTGAAATCCTAGCGGGACACAATGAGCAGTTCTTC. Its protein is CAISEILAGHNEQFF.

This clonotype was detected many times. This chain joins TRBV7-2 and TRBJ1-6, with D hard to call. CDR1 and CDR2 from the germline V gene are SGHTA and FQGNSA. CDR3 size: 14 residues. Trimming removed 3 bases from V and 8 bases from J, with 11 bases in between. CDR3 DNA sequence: TGTGCCAGCAGCTTTTGGGAAACGGATTCACCCCTCCACTTT. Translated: CASSFWETDSPLHF.

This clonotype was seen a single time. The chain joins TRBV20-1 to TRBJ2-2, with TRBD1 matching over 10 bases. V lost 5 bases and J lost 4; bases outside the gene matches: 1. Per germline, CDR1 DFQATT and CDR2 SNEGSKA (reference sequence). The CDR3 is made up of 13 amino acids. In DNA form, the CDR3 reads TGCAGTGCTTGGACAGGGGGCACCGGGGAGCTGTTTTTT. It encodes CSAWTGGTGELFF.

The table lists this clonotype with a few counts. The DNA of the CDR3 is TGTGCTAGTGGTTTGGAGACTACTGGAAACACCATATATTTT. Its translation is CASGLETTGNTIYF. This chain joins TRBV12-5 and TRBJ1-3; D is undetermined. The CDR3 loop spans 14 amino acids. Germline V gene lookup returns CDR1 LGHNT and CDR2 FRNRAP. The ends were cut back, 1 base at V and 2 bases at J, with 6 bases in the middle.

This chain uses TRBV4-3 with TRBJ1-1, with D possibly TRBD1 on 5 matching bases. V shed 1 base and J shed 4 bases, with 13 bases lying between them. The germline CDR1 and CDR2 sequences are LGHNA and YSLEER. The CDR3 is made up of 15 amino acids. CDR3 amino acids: CASSQGAGVVTEAFF. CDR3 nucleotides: TGCGCCAGCAGCCAAGGGGCGGGGGTGGTCACTGAAGCTTTCTTT.

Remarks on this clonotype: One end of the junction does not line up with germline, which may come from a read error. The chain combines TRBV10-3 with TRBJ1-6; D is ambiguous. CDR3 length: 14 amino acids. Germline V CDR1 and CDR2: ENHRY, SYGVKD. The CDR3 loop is CAISESDGNLPLHF. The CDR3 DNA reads TGTGCCATCAGTGAGTCAGACGGGAATTTACCCCTCCACTTT.

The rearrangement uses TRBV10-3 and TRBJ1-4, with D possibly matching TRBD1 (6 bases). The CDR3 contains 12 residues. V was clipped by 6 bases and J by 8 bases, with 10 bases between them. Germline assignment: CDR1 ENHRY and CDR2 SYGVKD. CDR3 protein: CAISARGEKLFF. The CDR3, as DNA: TGTGCCATCAGCGCTAGGGGGGAAAAACTGTTTTTT.

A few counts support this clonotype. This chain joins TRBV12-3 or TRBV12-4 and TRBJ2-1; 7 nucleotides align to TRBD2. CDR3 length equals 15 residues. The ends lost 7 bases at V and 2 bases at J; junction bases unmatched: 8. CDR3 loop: CASTAGGVPYNEQFF. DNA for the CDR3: TGTGCCAGCACCGCTGGGGGGGTCCCCTACAATGAGCAGTTCTTC.

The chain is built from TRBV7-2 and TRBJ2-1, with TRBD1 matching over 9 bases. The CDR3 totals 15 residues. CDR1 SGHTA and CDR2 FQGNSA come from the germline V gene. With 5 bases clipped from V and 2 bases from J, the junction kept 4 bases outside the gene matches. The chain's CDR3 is CASSAGQGTYNEQFF. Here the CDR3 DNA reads TGTGCCAGCAGCGCGGGACAGGGAACCTACAATGAGCAGTTCTTC.